This entry features one TCR beta chain sequence. The sample is drawn from a study of CD8 T cells in Susac syndrome. The RNA, about 0.5 to 1 ug, was put through reverse transcription using random hexamers. TCRdb ran MiXCR on the immunoSEQ multiplex PCR reads and lists one entry per CDR3 protein. The sample records roughly 190,000 distinct CDR3 sequences, about 95% being singletons. Trimming cost V 5 bases and J 4 bases, with 8 bases left between them. The germline V gene has CDR1 KGHDR and CDR2 SFDVKD. CDR3 length: 13 amino acids. V and J are TRBV24-1 and TRBJ1-5; D might be TRBD1 (6 bases). Sequencing used CD4+ T cells from PBMCs. This TCR came from a human donor in good health. CDR3 nucleotide sequence: TGTGCCACCAGTGGGCAGGGGAATCAGCCCCAGCATTTT. Translation: CATSGQGNQPQHF.